These T cell receptor beta chains were read from a single sample in a study of a mutant IDH1 vaccine in newly diagnosed glioma. These TCRs are of unknown antigen specificity. Assay: immunoSEQ multiplex PCR; the TCRdb copy retains only in-frame clones and omits some. Of 10,000 to 15,000 clones in the sample, just over 75% were seen once. Specimen: PBMCs, collected from a glioma patient whose treatment included an IDH1 peptide vaccine. The receptors stem from a woman aged 35 to 49 with glioma. The CDR3 runs from the conserved cysteine through the conserved F or W. The order of the fields is clone size, D gene, J gene, V gene, CDR3 protein, CDR3 DNA. A D gene is named only where the DNA matches it firmly. Not every row has a clone size; where given, it reads once, few, many or a size class.

clone size: .
D gene: .
J gene: TRBJ2-7
V gene: TRBV6-6
CDR3 protein: CASQISYEQYF
CDR3 DNA: TGTGCCAGTCAGATCAGCTACGAGCAGTACTTC

clone size: .
D gene: .
J gene: TRBJ1-1
V gene: TRBV9
CDR3 protein: CASSPQKRNTEAFF
CDR3 DNA: TGTGCCAGCAGCCCCCAAAAACGGAACACTGAAGCTTTCTTT

clone size: .
D gene: .
J gene: TRBJ2-7
V gene: TRBV15
CDR3 protein: CATSRDQGTSREQYF
CDR3 DNA: TGTGCCACCAGCAGAGATCAGGGGACCTCTAGGGAGCAGTACTTC

clone size: .
D gene: TRBD1
J gene: TRBJ2-7
V gene: TRBV11-1
CDR3 protein: CASSRTGREQYF
CDR3 DNA: TGTGCCAGCAGTAGGACAGGCCGGGAGCAGTACTTC

clone size: .
D gene: TRBD1
J gene: TRBJ1-1
V gene: TRBV29-1
CDR3 protein: CSVLTGSTTEAFF
CDR3 DNA: TGCAGCGTGTTGACAGGGTCGACCACTGAAGCTTTCTTT

clone size: .
D gene: .
J gene: TRBJ1-1
V gene: TRBV18
CDR3 protein: CATLLSRNTEAFF
CDR3 DNA: TGTGCCACCTTACTTTCTCGGAACACTGAAGCTTTCTTT

clone size: .
D gene: .
J gene: TRBJ2-5
V gene: TRBV19
CDR3 protein: CASRDAYRVEETQYF
CDR3 DNA: TGTGCCAGTCGAGACGCCTACAGGGTGGAAGAGACCCAGTACTTC

clone size: .
D gene: TRBD2
J gene: TRBJ2-3
V gene: TRBV19
CDR3 protein: CASRLAGGSDTQYF
CDR3 DNA: TGTGCCAGTAGATTGGCGGGGGGGTCAGATACGCAGTATTTT

clone size: once
D gene: .
J gene: TRBJ1-3
V gene: TRBV7-3
CDR3 protein: CASSLDSLGNTIYF
CDR3 DNA: TGTGCCAGCAGCTTGGACAGCCTAGGAAACACCATATATTTT

clone size: .
D gene: .
J gene: TRBJ1-2
V gene: TRBV19
CDR3 protein: CASSFGANYGYTF
CDR3 DNA: TGTGCCAGTAGCTTTGGGGCGAACTATGGCTACACCTTC

clone size: .
D gene: .
J gene: TRBJ2-5
V gene: TRBV7-9
CDR3 protein: CASSLGGKTQYF
CDR3 DNA: TGTGCCAGCAGCTTGGGGGGAAAGACCCAGTACTTC

clone size: .
D gene: .
J gene: TRBJ2-1
V gene: TRBV29-1
CDR3 protein: CSVRGDLGEQFF
CDR3 DNA: TGCAGCGTTCGCGGTGATCTAGGTGAGCAGTTCTTC

clone size: .
D gene: .
J gene: TRBJ1-2
V gene: TRBV20-1
CDR3 protein: CSALPVRGYTF
CDR3 DNA: TGCAGTGCCCTCCCGGTCAGAGGCTACACCTTC

clone size: .
D gene: .
J gene: TRBJ1-4
V gene: TRBV5-5
CDR3 protein: CASSSSRATNEKLFF
CDR3 DNA: TGTGCCAGCAGCTCCAGTCGGGCAACTAATGAAAAACTGTTTTTT

clone size: .
D gene: .
J gene: TRBJ1-3
V gene: TRBV19
CDR3 protein: CASSSPTASGNTIYF
CDR3 DNA: TGTGCCAGTAGTTCCCCGACTGCGTCTGGAAACACCATATATTTT

clone size: .
D gene: .
J gene: TRBJ1-2
V gene: TRBV29-1
CDR3 protein: CSVRQTNYGYTF
CDR3 DNA: TGCAGCGTTCGGCAAACTAACTATGGCTACACCTTC

clone size: .
D gene: TRBD1
J gene: TRBJ2-3
V gene: TRBV7-2
CDR3 protein: CASSLRGGTGGTDTQYF
CDR3 DNA: TGTGCCAGCAGCTTACGCGGAGGGACAGGGGGCACAGATACGCAGTATTTT

clone size: .
D gene: .
J gene: TRBJ2-7
V gene: TRBV9
CDR3 protein: CASSVWQAVEQYF
CDR3 DNA: TGTGCCAGCAGCGTATGGCAGGCGGTCGAGCAGTACTTC

clone size: .
D gene: TRBD1
J gene: TRBJ1-5
V gene: TRBV27
CDR3 protein: CASSLYPPGQDNQPQHF
CDR3 DNA: TGTGCCAGCAGTTTATATCCTCCGGGACAGGACAATCAGCCCCAGCATTTT

clone size: .
D gene: TRBD2
J gene: TRBJ2-7
V gene: TRBV27
CDR3 protein: CASSLSLAGVSYEQYF
CDR3 DNA: TGTGCCAGCAGTTTGTCACTAGCGGGAGTCTCCTACGAGCAGTACTTC

clone size: once
D gene: TRBD1
J gene: TRBJ1-2
V gene: TRBV7-8
CDR3 protein: CASSPRYLQGAGNGYTF
CDR3 DNA: TGTGCCAGCAGCCCCCGGTACCTACAGGGGGCGGGTAATGGCTACACCTTC

clone size: .
D gene: .
J gene: TRBJ1-3
V gene: TRBV9
CDR3 protein: CASSGWTAGSGNTIYF
CDR3 DNA: TGTGCCAGCAGCGGATGGACAGCTGGATCTGGAAACACCATATATTTT

clone size: .
D gene: .
J gene: TRBJ2-7
V gene: TRBV2
CDR3 protein: CASRLVNEQYF
CDR3 DNA: TGTGCCAGCAGACTAGTAAACGAGCAGTACTTC

clone size: .
D gene: TRBD2
J gene: TRBJ2-5
V gene: TRBV5-1
CDR3 protein: CASSQLAGGETQYF
CDR3 DNA: TGCGCCAGCAGCCAACTAGCGGGAGGAGAGACCCAGTACTTC

clone size: .
D gene: .
J gene: TRBJ1-1
V gene: TRBV21-1
CDR3 protein: CASTSLGTPGGTEAFF
CDR3 DNA: TGTGCCAGCACCTCCCTGGGGACTCCGGGCGGGACTGAAGCTTTCTTT

clone size: .
D gene: .
J gene: TRBJ2-7
V gene: TRBV6-6
CDR3 protein: CASSSRERYEQYF
CDR3 DNA: TGTGCCAGCAGCTCCCGGGAGCGGTACGAGCAGTACTTC

clone size: .
D gene: TRBD1
J gene: TRBJ1-6
V gene: TRBV19
CDR3 protein: CARDRDRNSPLHF
CDR3 DNA: TGTGCCAGAGACCGGGACAGAAATTCACCCCTCCACTTT

clone size: .
D gene: .
J gene: TRBJ1-2
V gene: TRBV5-6
CDR3 protein: CASSLVVPGAVGYTF
CDR3 DNA: TGTGCCAGCAGCTTGGTGGTGCCGGGGGCTGTTGGCTACACCTTC

clone size: .
D gene: .
J gene: TRBJ1-2
V gene: TRBV19
CDR3 protein: CAAGVRNYGYTF
CDR3 DNA: TGTGCCGCAGGGGTTCGTAACTATGGCTACACCTTC

clone size: .
D gene: TRBD2
J gene: TRBJ2-3
V gene: TRBV6-4
CDR3 protein: CASSRLAGGTDTQYF
CDR3 DNA: TGTGCCAGCAGTAGGCTAGCGGGAGGCACAGATACGCAGTATTTT

clone size: .
D gene: .
J gene: TRBJ1-1
V gene: TRBV7-6
CDR3 protein: CASSADLNTEAFF
CDR3 DNA: TGTGCCAGCAGCGCGGACCTGAACACTGAAGCTTTCTTT

clone size: .
D gene: .
J gene: TRBJ1-3
V gene: TRBV6-1
CDR3 protein: CASKFPIRDTIYF
CDR3 DNA: TGTGCCAGCAAATTCCCGATAAGGGACACCATATATTTT

clone size: few
D gene: .
J gene: TRBJ1-5
V gene: TRBV9
CDR3 protein: CASSVGGGYQPQHF
CDR3 DNA: TGTGCCAGCAGCGTAGGGGGAGGGTATCAGCCCCAGCATTTT

clone size: once
D gene: .
J gene: TRBJ2-5
V gene: TRBV9
CDR3 protein: CASSEGGPETQYF
CDR3 DNA: TGTGCCAGCAGCGAGGGGGGCCCGGAGACCCAGTACTTC

clone size: .
D gene: TRBD1
J gene: TRBJ1-2
V gene: TRBV28
CDR3 protein: CASSQGALDYGYTF
CDR3 DNA: TGTGCCAGCAGTCAGGGGGCGCTTGACTATGGCTACACCTTC

clone size: .
D gene: .
J gene: TRBJ2-5
V gene: TRBV14
CDR3 protein: CASSLAGRGGGETQYF
CDR3 DNA: TGTGCCAGCAGCCTCGCAGGGAGAGGTGGTGGAGAGACCCAGTACTTC

clone size: .
D gene: TRBD2
J gene: TRBJ2-1
V gene: TRBV9
CDR3 protein: CASSSPDSGRNYNEQFF
CDR3 DNA: TGTGCCAGCAGCTCCCCCGATAGCGGGAGGAATTACAATGAGCAGTTCTTC

clone size: .
D gene: .
J gene: TRBJ2-3
V gene: TRBV29-1
CDR3 protein: CSVVRASTDTQYF
CDR3 DNA: TGCAGCGTTGTGAGAGCTAGCACAGATACGCAGTATTTT

clone size: .
D gene: .
J gene: TRBJ1-1
V gene: TRBV19
CDR3 protein: CASRGPEAFF
CDR3 DNA: TGTGCCAGTCGGGGGCCCGAAGCTTTCTTT

clone size: .
D gene: .
J gene: TRBJ2-7
V gene: TRBV5-1
CDR3 protein: CASSLETMGYEQYF
CDR3 DNA: TGCGCCAGCAGCTTGGAGACTATGGGGTACGAGCAGTACTTC

clone size: .
D gene: TRBD1
J gene: TRBJ1-5
V gene: TRBV4-2
CDR3 protein: CASSLQGAQDQPQHF
CDR3 DNA: TGTGCCAGCAGCCTTCAGGGGGCGCAGGATCAGCCCCAGCATTTT

clone size: .
D gene: .
J gene: TRBJ2-2
V gene: TRBV7-9
CDR3 protein: CASSLGLTVLGELFF
CDR3 DNA: TGTGCCAGCAGCTTAGGCCTGACAGTTCTAGGGGAGCTGTTTTTT

clone size: .
D gene: .
J gene: TRBJ2-7
V gene: TRBV19
CDR3 protein: CASSILPPAFESSYEQYF
CDR3 DNA: TGTGCCAGTAGTATTCTCCCCCCAGCCTTCGAGAGCTCCTACGAGCAGTACTTC

clone size: once
D gene: .
J gene: TRBJ1-2
V gene: TRBV11-2
CDR3 protein: CASSLVRQGGGYTF
CDR3 DNA: TGTGCCAGCAGCTTAGTACGGCAGGGAGGTGGCTACACCTTC

clone size: medium-sized
D gene: .
J gene: TRBJ1-1
V gene: TRBV27
CDR3 protein: CASSLWRADTEAFF
CDR3 DNA: TGTGCCAGCAGTTTATGGCGGGCGGACACTGAAGCTTTCTTT

clone size: .
D gene: TRBD2
J gene: TRBJ2-7
V gene: TRBV7-2
CDR3 protein: CASSLELAGFYEQYF
CDR3 DNA: TGTGCCAGCAGCTTAGAACTAGCGGGGTTCTACGAGCAGTACTTC

clone size: .
D gene: .
J gene: TRBJ2-5
V gene: TRBV5-1
CDR3 protein: CASSGTPQETQYF
CDR3 DNA: TGCGCCAGCAGTGGCACACCACAAGAGACCCAGTACTTC

clone size: .
D gene: TRBD1
J gene: TRBJ1-2
V gene: TRBV9
CDR3 protein: CASSGFGTGENYGYTF
CDR3 DNA: TGTGCCAGCAGCGGGTTTGGGACAGGGGAAAACTATGGCTACACCTTC

clone size: once
D gene: .
J gene: TRBJ2-7
V gene: TRBV10-3
CDR3 protein: CAIRGEGSSYEQYF
CDR3 DNA: TGTGCCATCAGGGGAGAGGGGAGCTCCTACGAGCAGTACTTC

clone size: .
D gene: .
J gene: TRBJ2-3
V gene: TRBV29-1
CDR3 protein: CSVESGRSTDTQYF
CDR3 DNA: TGCAGCGTTGAGTCAGGCCGTAGCACAGATACGCAGTATTTT

clone size: few
D gene: .
J gene: TRBJ1-1
V gene: TRBV5-6
CDR3 protein: CASSWGDTEAFF
CDR3 DNA: TGTGCCAGCAGCTGGGGGGACACTGAAGCTTTCTTT